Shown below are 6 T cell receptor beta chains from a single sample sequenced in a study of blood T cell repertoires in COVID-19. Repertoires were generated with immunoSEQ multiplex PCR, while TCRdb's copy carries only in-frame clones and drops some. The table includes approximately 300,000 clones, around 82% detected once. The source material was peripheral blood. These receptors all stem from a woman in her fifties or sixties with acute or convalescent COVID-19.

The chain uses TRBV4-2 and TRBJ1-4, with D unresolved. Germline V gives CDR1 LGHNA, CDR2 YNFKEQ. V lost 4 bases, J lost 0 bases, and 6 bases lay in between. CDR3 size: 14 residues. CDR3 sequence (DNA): TGTGCCAGCAGCCTTCAGTCAACTAATGAAAAACTGTTTTTT. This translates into CASSLQSTNEKLFF.

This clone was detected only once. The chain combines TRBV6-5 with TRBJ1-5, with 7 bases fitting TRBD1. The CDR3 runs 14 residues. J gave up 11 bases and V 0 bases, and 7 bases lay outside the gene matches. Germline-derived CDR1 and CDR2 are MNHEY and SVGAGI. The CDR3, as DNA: TGTGCCAGCAGTTACTCGAGGGGCAGGGGGGCCCAGCATTTT. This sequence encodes CASSYSRGRGAQHF.

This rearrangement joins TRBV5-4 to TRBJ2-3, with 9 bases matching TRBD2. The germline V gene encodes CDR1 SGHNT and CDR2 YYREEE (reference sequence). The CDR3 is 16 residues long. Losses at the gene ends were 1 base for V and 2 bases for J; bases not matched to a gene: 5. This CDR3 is CASSLFAGGITDTQYF. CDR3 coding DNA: TGTGCCAGCAGCTTGTTCGCGGGAGGGATCACAGATACGCAGTATTTT. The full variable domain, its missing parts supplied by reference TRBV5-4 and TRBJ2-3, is ETGVTQSPTHLIKTRGQQVTLRCSSQSGHNTVSWYQQALGQGPQFIFQYYREEENGRGNFPPRFSGLQFPNYSSELNVNALELDDSALYLCASSLFAGGITDTQYFGPGTRLTVL.

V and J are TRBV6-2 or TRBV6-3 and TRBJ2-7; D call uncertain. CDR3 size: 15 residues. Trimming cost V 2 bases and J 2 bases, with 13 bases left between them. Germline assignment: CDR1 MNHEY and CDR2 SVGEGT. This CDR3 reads CASSYPGGRAYEQYF. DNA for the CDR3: TGTGCCAGCAGTTACCCCGGCGGCAGAGCCTACGAGCAGTACTTC.

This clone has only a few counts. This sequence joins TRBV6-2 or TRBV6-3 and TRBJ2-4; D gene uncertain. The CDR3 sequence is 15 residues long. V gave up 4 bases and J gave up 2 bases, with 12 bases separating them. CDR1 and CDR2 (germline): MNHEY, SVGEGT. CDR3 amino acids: CASSSHSNSKNIQYF. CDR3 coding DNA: TGTGCCAGCAGTTCGCACAGTAACTCCAAAAACATTCAGTACTTC.

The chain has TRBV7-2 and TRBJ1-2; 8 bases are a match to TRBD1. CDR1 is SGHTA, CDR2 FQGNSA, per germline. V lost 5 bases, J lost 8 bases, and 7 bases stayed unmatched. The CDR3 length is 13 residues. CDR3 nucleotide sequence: TGTGCCAGCAGCCCGGACAGGGAGATCGGCTACACCTTC. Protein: CASSPDREIGYTF.